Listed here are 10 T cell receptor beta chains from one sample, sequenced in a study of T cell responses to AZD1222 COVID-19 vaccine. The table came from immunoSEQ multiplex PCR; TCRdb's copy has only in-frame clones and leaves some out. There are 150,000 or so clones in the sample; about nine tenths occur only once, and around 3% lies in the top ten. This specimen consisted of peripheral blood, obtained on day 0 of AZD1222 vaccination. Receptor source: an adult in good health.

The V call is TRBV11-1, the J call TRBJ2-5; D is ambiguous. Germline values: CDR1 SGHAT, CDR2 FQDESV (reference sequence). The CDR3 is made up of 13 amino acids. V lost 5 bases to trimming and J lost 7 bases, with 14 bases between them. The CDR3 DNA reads TGTGCCAGCAGCACTACTACCGTCGGGACCCAGTACTTC. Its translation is CASSTTTVGTQYF.

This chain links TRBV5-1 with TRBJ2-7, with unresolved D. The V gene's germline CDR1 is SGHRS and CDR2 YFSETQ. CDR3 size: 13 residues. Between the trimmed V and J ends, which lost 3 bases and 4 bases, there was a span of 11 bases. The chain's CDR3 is CASSSKVGYEQYF. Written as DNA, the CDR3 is TGCGCCAGCAGCTCTAAAGTGGGATACGAGCAGTACTTC.

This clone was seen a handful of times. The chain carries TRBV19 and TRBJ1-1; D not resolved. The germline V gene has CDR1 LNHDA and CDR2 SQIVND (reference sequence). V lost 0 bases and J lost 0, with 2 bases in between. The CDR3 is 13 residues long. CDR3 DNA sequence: TGTGCCAGTAGTATAGAGGTGAACACTGAAGCTTTCTTT. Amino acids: CASSIEVNTEAFF. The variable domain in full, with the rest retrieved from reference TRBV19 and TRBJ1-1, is DGGITQSPKYLFRKEGQNVTLSCEQNLNHDAMYWYRQDPGQGLRLIYYSQIVNDFQKGDIAEGYSVSREKKESFPLTVTSAQKNPTAFYLCASSIEVNTEAFFGQGTRLTVV.

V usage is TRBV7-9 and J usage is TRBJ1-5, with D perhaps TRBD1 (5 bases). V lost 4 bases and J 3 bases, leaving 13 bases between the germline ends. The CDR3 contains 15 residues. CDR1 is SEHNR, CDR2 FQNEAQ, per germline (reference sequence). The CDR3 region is CASSSKGGDNQPQHF. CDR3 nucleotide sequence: TGTGCCAGCAGCTCCAAGGGAGGGGACAATCAGCCCCAGCATTTT.

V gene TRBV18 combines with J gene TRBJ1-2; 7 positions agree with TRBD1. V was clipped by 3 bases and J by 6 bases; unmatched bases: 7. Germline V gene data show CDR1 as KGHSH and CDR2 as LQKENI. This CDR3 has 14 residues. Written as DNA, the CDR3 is TGTGCCAGCTCACCGAGCCAGGGGGATGATGGCTACACCTTC. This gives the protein CASSPSQGDDGYTF.

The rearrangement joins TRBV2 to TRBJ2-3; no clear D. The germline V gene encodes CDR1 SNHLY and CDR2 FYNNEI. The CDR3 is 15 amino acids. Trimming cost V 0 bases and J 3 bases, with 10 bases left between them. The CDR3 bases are TGTGCCAGCAGTGAAGCAGGGATAGGGACAGATACGCAGTATTTT. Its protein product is CASSEAGIGTDTQYF.

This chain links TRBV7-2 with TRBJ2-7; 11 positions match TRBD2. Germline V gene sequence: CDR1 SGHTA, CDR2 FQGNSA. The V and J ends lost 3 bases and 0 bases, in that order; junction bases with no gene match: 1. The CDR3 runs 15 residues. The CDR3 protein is CASSLTSGDSYEQYF. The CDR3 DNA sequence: TGTGCCAGCAGCTTGACTAGCGGGGACTCCTACGAGCAGTACTTC.

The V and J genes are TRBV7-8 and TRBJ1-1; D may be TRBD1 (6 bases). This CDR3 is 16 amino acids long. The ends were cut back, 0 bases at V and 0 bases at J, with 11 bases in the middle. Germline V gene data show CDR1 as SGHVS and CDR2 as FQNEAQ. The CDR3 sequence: CASSLAPAGVNTEAFF. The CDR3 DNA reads TGTGCCAGCAGCTTAGCCCCCGCAGGGGTGAACACTGAAGCTTTCTTT. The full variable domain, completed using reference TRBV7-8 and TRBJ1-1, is GAGVSQSPRYKVAKRGQDVALRCDPISGHVSLFWYQQALGQGPEFLTYFQNEAQLDKSGLPSDRFFAERPEGSVSTLKIQRTQQEDSAVYLCASSLAPAGVNTEAFFGQGTRLTVV.

In DNA form, the CDR3 reads TGTGCCAGCAGCGAGAATGGCTATGGCTACACCTTC. Amino acids: CASSENGYGYTF. This chain links TRBV9 with TRBJ1-2; D uncertain. CDR3 size: 12 residues. Germline V gene sequence: CDR1 SGDLS, CDR2 YYNGEE. Trimming removed 3 bases from V and 4 bases from J, with 7 bases in between. The full variable domain, in which reference TRBV9 and TRBJ1-2 provide the parts outside the CDR3, is DSGVTQTPKHLITATGQRVTLRCSPRSGDLSVYWYQQSLDQGLQFLIQYYNGEERAKGNILERFSAQQFPDLHSELNLSSLELGDSALYFCASSENGYGYTFGSGTRLTVV.

CDR3 in DNA: TGTGCCAGCAGCGTATACCAGGGGGCGAACACCGGGGAGCTGTTTTTT. Amino acids: CASSVYQGANTGELFF. The chain recombines TRBV9 with TRBJ2-2; TRBD1 matches at 7 bases. CDR3 size: 16 residues. The germline CDR1 and CDR2 sequences are SGDLS and YYNGEE. The V gene end was trimmed by 1 base and the J gene end by 0 bases; junction bases not matched to a gene: 3.